The following is a T cell receptor (beta chain) sequence with its context. Its antigen is as yet unknown. The data belong to a study of T-cell memory formation after mild COVID-19. Study in general: Clustering of TCRs was largely donor specific.

Using its own MiXCR run on the 5' RACE reads, TCRdb lists one record per CDR3 protein. This sample has hundreds of thousands of distinct CDR3 sequences; approximately 20% occur once, and the top ten carry approximately 12%. The length of the CDR3 is 13 residues. The V gene lost 5 bases and the J gene lost 2 bases, with 10 bases spanning the gap. Germline V CDR1 and CDR2: MNHEY, SMNVEV (reference sequence). Study-level findings and limits: Clones that got smaller from day 15 to 85 had even CD4/CD8, while clones growing later tipped toward CD4+. Day 37-peaking second-wave clones had unconfirmed SARS-CoV-2 specificity.

V gene TRBV27 combines with J gene TRBJ2-7; tentative D call: TRBD2 (5 bases). Source material: PBMCs or a T cell subset sorted from them (not recorded which). The sequence came from an adult woman who had mild COVID-19 (a few samples of this study predate the infection). Cell type and time point are not known. CDR3 residues: CASSPSGPYEQYF. CDR3 nucleotides: TGTGCCAGCAGTCCCAGCGGCCCCTACGAGCAGTACTTC.